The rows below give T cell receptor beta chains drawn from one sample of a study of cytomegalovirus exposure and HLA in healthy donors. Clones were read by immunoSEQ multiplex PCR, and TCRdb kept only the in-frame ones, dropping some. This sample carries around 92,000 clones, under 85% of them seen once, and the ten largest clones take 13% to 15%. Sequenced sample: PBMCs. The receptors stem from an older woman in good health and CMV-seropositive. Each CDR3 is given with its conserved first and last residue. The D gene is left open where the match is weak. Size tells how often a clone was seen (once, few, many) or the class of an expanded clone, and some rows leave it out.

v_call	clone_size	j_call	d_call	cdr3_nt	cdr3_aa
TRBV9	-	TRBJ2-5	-	TGTGCCAGCAGCGTAGCGGGGGGCGCAGAGACCCAGTACTTC	CASSVAGGAETQYF
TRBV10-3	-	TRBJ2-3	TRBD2	TGTGCCATCGGGGGACTAGCGGAAAGCACAGATACGCAGTATTTT	CAIGGLAESTDTQYF
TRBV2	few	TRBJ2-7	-	TGTGCCAGCAGTGAATCAGGGGCCCCCTATAACGAGCAGTACTTC	CASSESGAPYNEQYF
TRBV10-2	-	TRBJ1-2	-	TGCGCCAGCAGTGAAGCGGGGGCTGGCGGCTACACCTTC	CASSEAGAGGYTF
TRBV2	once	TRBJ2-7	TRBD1	TGTGCCAGCACAGGACAGGGGAGCCCCTACGAGCAGTACTTC	CASTGQGSPYEQYF
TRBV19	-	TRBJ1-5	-	TGTGCCAGCGATACTTATAGCAATCAGCCCCAGCATTTT	CASDTYSNQPQHF
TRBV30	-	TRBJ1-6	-	TGTGTCTGGAGTTCGGGGGATTCACCCCTCCACTTT	CVWSSGDSPLHF
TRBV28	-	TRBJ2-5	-	TGTGCCAGCAGTTATGACAGGACCCGGGAGACCCAGTACTTC	CASSYDRTRETQYF
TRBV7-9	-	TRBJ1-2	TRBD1	TGTGCCAGCAGCCTGGGACAGGCGTACTATGGCTACACCTTC	CASSLGQAYYGYTF
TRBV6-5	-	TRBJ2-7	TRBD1	TGTGCCAGCAGTTACCTACCGACAGGGGGCTACGAGCAGTACTTC	CASSYLPTGGYEQYF
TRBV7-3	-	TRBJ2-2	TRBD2	TGTGCCAGCACTAAAATGGGAGGGCCTGGAACCGGGGAGCTGTTTTTT	CASTKMGGPGTGELFF
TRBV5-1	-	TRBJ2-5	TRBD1	TGCGCCAGCAGGCCCCCTGGACAGGGAAGAGAGACCCAGTACTTC	CASRPPGQGRETQYF
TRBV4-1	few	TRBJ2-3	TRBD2	TGCGCCAGCAGCCAAACGGCTAGCGGGGGGTCGGCAGATACGCAGTATTTT	CASSQTASGGSADTQYF
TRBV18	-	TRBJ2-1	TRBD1	TGTGCCAGCTTGCAGGGACAGGGGGTCAATGAGCAGTTCTTC	CASLQGQGVNEQFF
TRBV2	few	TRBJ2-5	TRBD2	TGTGCCAGCAGCGTAGCGGGAGGGCAAGAGACCCAGTACTTC	CASSVAGGQETQYF
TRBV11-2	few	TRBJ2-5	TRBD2	TGTGCCAGCAGCTCCCGACTAGCGGAAGAGACCCAGTACTTC	CASSSRLAEETQYF
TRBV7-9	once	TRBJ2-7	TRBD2	TGTGTAAGCGGGGGACGCTCCTACGAGCAGTACTTC	CVSGGRSYEQYF